This entry describes one TCR beta chain. This entry is derived from a study of blood T cell repertoires in COVID-19. Study at large: Sample material is recorded as cDNA or gDNA derived from T cells, B-cell-depleted T cells, or PBMCs.

This CDR3 is built from 16 residues. Germline values: CDR1 SGHRS, CDR2 YFSETQ. V was pared by 2 bases and J by 6 bases, with 17 bases between. Under the authors' procedure: The assay estimated nucleated cells by amplifying reference gene primers. The repertoire was sequenced with immunoSEQ multiplex PCR; TCRdb's copy has only in-frame clones and lacks some. That table is the source of V, J and clone size, and D and trimming were worked out from the DNA. The sample lists around 65,000 clones; 70% to 90% were seen once. Sequencing input: peripheral blood. J is TRBJ2-2 and V is TRBV5-1; weak D call: TRBD2 (7 bases). The receptor comes from a man aged 70-80 years with acute or convalescent COVID-19. This CDR3 is CASSFLRPGGPGELFF. The CDR3 DNA reads as TGCGCCAGCAGCTTTCTCAGGCCGGGGGGCCCCGGGGAGCTGTTTTTT.